A selection of T cell receptor beta chains follows, all from one sample in a study of CD8+CD57+ T cells in acquired aplastic anemia. Each CDR3 protein gets one entry after TCRdb re-called the reads with MiXCR. The table includes about 180,000 distinct CDR3 sequences, 45% to 50% detected once. The sequencing input was sorted CD4+, CD8+, or CD8+CD57+ T cells (not recorded which) from PBMCs. These receptors came from a human donor in good health. The CDR3 runs from the conserved cysteine through the conserved F or W. D genes are given only for firm matches. A row's size may be missing; if present it is once, few, many or a size class.

v_gene	j_gene	abundance	d_gene	CDR3nt	CDR3aa
TRBV19	TRBJ2-7	.	.	TGTGCCAGTAGTATAAGAAGGTGGACAGAGGGCTACGAGCAGTACTTC	CASSIRRWTEGYEQYF
TRBV2	TRBJ2-5	many	.	TGTGCCAGCAGTGTTCGCCAAGAGACCCAGTACTTC	CASSVRQETQYF
TRBV2	TRBJ2-1	.	.	TGTGCCAGCAGTGAATGGTGGTCAAATGAGCAGTTCTTC	CASSEWWSNEQFF
TRBV3-1	TRBJ2-5	.	TRBD2	TGTGCCAGCAGCCAAGAAGGAACTAGCGGATCTCGGACCCAGTACTTC	CASSQEGTSGSRTQYF
TRBV20-1	TRBJ2-7	.	TRBD1	TGCAGTGCTGTCGGGACAGGGGTTACCGGGCAGTACTTC	CSAVGTGVTGQYF
TRBV11-3	TRBJ2-2	.	.	TGTGCCAGCAGCTCCGGAGACGTCGGGGAGCTGTTTTTT	CASSSGDVGELFF
TRBV5-1	TRBJ1-3	.	TRBD1	TGCGCCAGCAGCCCAGACAGGGCGAGAAACACCATATATTTT	CASSPDRARNTIYF
TRBV6-2/TRBV6-3	TRBJ1-5	.	TRBD1	TGTGCCAGCAGTTATCAGGGGGCGAAGGGCAATCAGCCCCAGCATTTT	CASSYQGAKGNQPQHF
TRBV2	TRBJ2-5	.	.	TGTGCCAGCAGTGGTCTAACGGGCGTTGAGACCCAGTACTTC	CASSGLTGVETQYF
TRBV10-1	TRBJ1-1	.	.	TGCGCCAGCAGTGATGGAGGCACTAATACTGAAGCTTTCTTT	CASSDGGTNTEAFF
TRBV4-1	TRBJ2-7	many	TRBD2	TGCGCCAGCAGCCGGACTAGCGGGAGGCCTTCCTACGAGCAGTACTTC	CASSRTSGRPSYEQYF
TRBV5-1	TRBJ1-1	few	.	TGCGCCAGCAGCTTGCGGGGTTTTGAGTCTGAAGCTTTCTTT	CASSLRGFESEAFF
TRBV5-1	TRBJ2-2	many	.	TGCGCCAGCAGCTTTGAGGGACGGCCGAACACCGGGGAGCTGTTTTTT	CASSFEGRPNTGELFF
TRBV24-1	TRBJ2-5	.	.	TGTGCCACCAGTGATTTTGGGCAGACCCAGTACTTC	CATSDFGQTQYF
TRBV24-1	TRBJ2-2	.	TRBD1	TGTGCCACCAGAGACAGGGGGGACACCGGGGAGCTGTTTTTT	CATRDRGDTGELFF
TRBV25-1	TRBJ2-7	few	TRBD2	TGTGCCAGCAGTACGACTAGCGGGAGAAACCACCCCTACGAGCAGTACTTC	CASSTTSGRNHPYEQYF
TRBV19	TRBJ1-2	many	TRBD1	TGTGCCAGTAGTCCTCGACAGGGCGATGGCTACACCTTC	CASSPRQGDGYTF
TRBV29-1	TRBJ2-7	few	TRBD1	TGCAGCGTTGGTAGGGGGCGTAACGAGCAGTACTTC	CSVGRGRNEQYF
TRBV2	TRBJ1-5	few	.	TGTGCCAGCAGTCGGCCTAGCAATCAGCCCCAGCATTTT	CASSRPSNQPQHF
TRBV27	TRBJ2-7	many	.	TGTGCCAGCAAACTGGGTAGGTCGGTCAACTACGAGCAGTACTTC	CASKLGRSVNYEQYF
TRBV19	TRBJ1-5	.	.	TGTGCCAGTGGGGCCGCGGCGGGCTACGAGCATTTT	CASGAAAGYEHF
TRBV24-1	TRBJ2-5	.	TRBD1	TGTGCCACCTCGACCGGGACAGGGCTCCTCCCGCAGCAAGAGACCCAACACTTC	CATSTGTGLLPQQETQHF
TRBV20-1	TRBJ2-7	.	.	TGCAGTGCTAGAAGGCAGGGGTACGAGCAGTACTTC	CSARRQGYEQYF
TRBV29-1	TRBJ1-3	many	.	TGCAGCGTTGCCGAAGGATCTGGAAACACCATATATTTT	CSVAEGSGNTIYF
TRBV2	TRBJ1-4	many	.	TGTGCCAGCAGTCCTTATGAGGGGGAAAAACTGTTTTTT	CASSPYEGEKLFF
TRBV7-6	TRBJ1-1	.	.	TGTGCCAGCAGCTTGGAGACGGGGGCGAGCACTGACGCTTTCTTT	CASSLETGASTDAFF
TRBV9	TRBJ2-1	many	.	TGTGCCAGCAGCGTGGCCTCCCTTAATGAGCAGTTCTTC	CASSVASLNEQFF
TRBV15	TRBJ2-7	many	.	TGTGCCACCAGCAGAGATTACGGGGGCTACGAGCAGTACTTC	CATSRDYGGYEQYF
TRBV24-1	TRBJ1-2	.	.	TGTGCCACCAGTGATATAAGACAGCCGCCCGGCTACACCTTC	CATSDIRQPPGYTF
TRBV27	TRBJ2-7	few	.	TGTGCCAGCAGTTTTAACTCCGGACCCCCGCCCTACGAGCAGTACTTC	CASSFNSGPPPYEQYF
TRBV7-8	TRBJ2-7	few	.	TGTGCCAGCAGCAAGGGGATCGAGCAGTACTTC	CASSKGIEQYF
TRBV11-1	TRBJ2-3	.	.	TGTGCCAGCAGCTCACAGGGTTCCCCTTGGGTGGATACGCAGTATTTT	CASSSQGSPWVDTQYF
TRBV7-2	TRBJ2-3	many	.	TGTGCCAGCAGCTTAATCTCAGATACGCAGTATTTT	CASSLISDTQYF
TRBV24-1	TRBJ2-1	.	TRBD2	TGTGCCACCAGTGATCTAGCGGGTGACAATGAGCAGTTCTTC	CATSDLAGDNEQFF
TRBV11-2	TRBJ2-5	.	.	TGTGCCAGCAGCTTAGAAGGGGTGGGAGAGACCCAGTACTTC	CASSLEGVGETQYF
TRBV10-1	TRBJ1-1	.	.	TGCGCCAGCAGTGAGGGGCTAGGAGTCACTGAAGCTTTCTTT	CASSEGLGVTEAFF
TRBV6-6	TRBJ1-1	many	TRBD1	TGTGCCAGCAGTTACTTGGGACAGGAAGCTTTCTTT	CASSYLGQEAFF
TRBV7-2	TRBJ2-1	.	TRBD2	TGTGCCAGCAGCTCCGGGACTAGCGTCTATGAGCAGTTCTTC	CASSSGTSVYEQFF
TRBV7-8	TRBJ1-1	many	TRBD1	TGTGCCAGCAGCCCAGGGGACAGAAAGAACACTGAAGCTTTCTTT	CASSPGDRKNTEAFF
TRBV7-9	TRBJ1-2	many	.	TGTGCCAGCAGCCGACCCGGGACAACCTATGGCTACACCTTC	CASSRPGTTYGYTF
TRBV28	TRBJ2-7	many	TRBD1	TGTGCCAGCAGTTGGGGACAGGGGAAAAGCGAGCAGTACTTC	CASSWGQGKSEQYF
TRBV24-1	TRBJ2-3	.	TRBD2	TGTGCCACCAGTGCAACTAGCGGGAGCGACAATGAGCAGTATTTT	CATSATSGSDNEQYF
TRBV20-1	TRBJ2-5	few	TRBD2	TGCAGTGCTAGAGATAGGTTAGCGGGGGAACAAGAGACCCAGTACTTC	CSARDRLAGEQETQYF
TRBV7-9	TRBJ2-5	.	TRBD2	TGTGCCAGCAGCTTCGCTGGGAGGGGACAAGAGACCCAGTACTTC	CASSFAGRGQETQYF
TRBV7-2	TRBJ2-5	many	.	TGTGCCAGCAGCACCTCTCGGGAGACCCAGTACTTC	CASSTSRETQYF
TRBV4-1	TRBJ2-7	many	.	TGCGCCAGCAGCCAAGGGCAGGGGCCCTCCTACGAGCAGTACTTC	CASSQGQGPSYEQYF
TRBV7-6	TRBJ2-1	.	TRBD2	TGTGCCAGCAGCTTAGCAGCGGGGGGGCCTTACAATGAGCAGTTCTTC	CASSLAAGGPYNEQFF
TRBV4-1	TRBJ2-2	.	TRBD2	TGCGCCAGCAGCCAAGATTCTATTAGCGGGAGGGTCACCGGGGAGCTGTTTTTT	CASSQDSISGRVTGELFF
TRBV20-1	TRBJ1-2	few	.	TGCAGCGCTACGGGGGAATATGGCTACACCTTC	CSATGEYGYTF
TRBV12-3/TRBV12-4	TRBJ1-5	many	.	TGTGCCAGCAGTTTAGCCCAGGGCAATCAGCCCCAGCATTTT	CASSLAQGNQPQHF
TRBV7-3	TRBJ2-7	many	TRBD2	TGTGCCAGCAGCTTAATATGGACTAGCGGGAGGGGAGGCTACGTGGGAGAGCAGTACTTC	CASSLIWTSGRGGYVGEQYF
TRBV9	TRBJ1-5	many	.	TGTGCCAGCAGCCCCACAGATAGCAATCAGCCCCAGCATTTT	CASSPTDSNQPQHF
TRBV19	TRBJ1-2	.	.	TGTGCCGGTAGCCCAGACTTCCAAGGAGGCTACACCTTC	CAGSPDFQGGYTF
TRBV24-1	TRBJ2-1	few	.	TGTGCCACCAGTGATCTCCAGTACAATGAGCAGTTCTTC	CATSDLQYNEQFF
TRBV7-7	TRBJ2-7	.	.	TGTGCTAGCAGCTTATTCCAGGGCCACGAGCAGTACTTC	CASSLFQGHEQYF
TRBV19	TRBJ2-3	many	TRBD2	TGTGCCAGTAGTATTGGCGGACTAGCGGGAGGGCCTTTAGATACGCAGTATTTT	CASSIGGLAGGPLDTQYF
TRBV19	TRBJ1-1	.	.	TGTGCCAGTAGTATCGGGTTCGGCGACGCTTTCTTT	CASSIGFGDAFF
TRBV28	TRBJ1-6	few	.	TGTGCCAGCAGTTGGGAGGGCTACAATTCACCCCTCCACTTT	CASSWEGYNSPLHF
TRBV19	TRBJ2-7	.	.	TGTGCCAGTAGTTCGGTGGGAGCCTACGAGCAGTACTTC	CASSSVGAYEQYF
TRBV19	TRBJ1-4	.	TRBD1	TGTGCCAGTAGTAGGTGGAGGGGGCCGGCTAATGAAAAACTGTTTTTT	CASSRWRGPANEKLFF